This T cell receptor (beta chain) is drawn from a study of response to subunit inactivated influenza vaccine. MiXCR, run by TCRdb on the RT-PCR reads, gives a single entry per CDR3 protein. The sample has about 160,000 distinct CDR3 sequences, approximately 10% seen once. The length of the CDR3 is 15 residues. The germline V gene encodes CDR1 MNHNS and CDR2 SASEGT. The V segment lost 5 bases and the J segment 6 bases; nucleotides outside the gene matches: 11. Overall study results and limits: The authors suggested that few new T cells are recruited per seasonal influenza vaccination.

Points on this clonotype: Its antigen is still unknown.

The clonotype was recovered from a man between 50 and 59 years old who received an inactivated influenza vaccine. This chain links TRBV6-1 with TRBJ2-7, with 9 bases fitting TRBD1. The sequencing here drew on non-naive T cells sorted from PBMCs, taken about 40 days after vaccination. DNA of the CDR3: TGTGCCAGCAGTCAGACCGGGACAGGGAGTAGCGAGCAGTACTTC. Translating gives CASSQTGTGSSEQYF.